The 16 T cell receptor beta chains below come from one sample, sequenced in a study of CD8+CD57+ T cells in acquired aplastic anemia. Genomic DNA provided the template from which TCR beta VDJ and CDR3 profiles were obtained. Each CDR3 protein gets one entry after TCRdb re-called the reads with MiXCR. The sample holds roughly 180,000 distinct CDR3 sequences; 63% are singletons and the top ten take approximately 40%. Patients chosen for sequencing had shown CD8+CD57+ cell expansion by flow cytometry. Material: sorted CD4+, CD8+, or CD8+CD57+ T cells (not recorded which) from PBMCs. The source of these receptors is a human donor with aplastic anemia.

The genes are TRBV7-8 and TRBJ1-2; TRBD1 matches 8 bases. Germline-derived CDR1 and CDR2 are SGHVS and FQNEAQ. The CDR3 spans 13 residues. J was trimmed by 8 bases and V by 1 base; bases with no gene match: 3. For the CDR3, the DNA is TGTGCCAGCAGCTTAGGGACAGGGCGCGGCTACACCTTC. The encoded protein is CASSLGTGRGYTF.

The J gene is TRBJ1-6, the V gene TRBV5-1, with TRBD1 as a possible D gene (5 bases). This CDR3 region has 13 residues. Germline V lookup: CDR1 SGHRS, CDR2 YFSETQ. The V and J ends lost 1 base and 13 bases respectively, with 12 bases between them. The chain's CDR3 is CASSLSRDHPLHF. In nucleotides, the CDR3 is TGCGCCAGCAGCTTGTCTAGGGACCACCCCCTCCACTTT.

The rearrangement joins TRBV15 to TRBJ2-7; D is tentatively TRBD1 or TRBD2 (5 bases each). The CDR3 loop spans 13 amino acids. V was clipped by 6 bases and J by 2 bases, with 11 bases between them. The V gene's germline CDR1 is LNHNV and CDR2 YYDKDF (reference sequence). The CDR3 DNA reads TGTGCCACCAGGGCCTTGGGGGCCTACGAGCAGTACTTC. It yields the protein CATRALGAYEQYF. Combining the CDR3 with reference TRBV15 and TRBJ2-7 gives the whole variable domain DAMVIQNPRYQVTQFGKPVTLSCSQTLNHNVMYWYQQKSSQAPKLLFHYYDKDFNNEADTPDNFQSRRPNTSFCFLDIRSPGLGDTAMYLCATRALGAYEQYFGPGTRLTVT.

The sample holds many counts of this clonotype. The CDR3 DNA is TGTGCCAGCAGTAGGGCGGGGGGGGCCACAGATACGCAGTATTTT. Translating it yields CASSRAGGATDTQYF. The chain combines TRBV12-3 or TRBV12-4 with TRBJ2-3, with 9 bases identical to TRBD2. The length of the CDR3 is 15 residues. The V gene end was trimmed by 5 bases and the J gene end by 2 bases; junction bases not matched to a gene: 5.

This clonotype was found many times. The rearrangement joins TRBV20-1 to TRBJ1-2; the D gene is possibly TRBD1 (6 bases). Trimming cost V 0 bases and J 4 bases, with 18 bases left between them. This CDR3 spans 16 amino acids. The germline CDR1 and CDR2 sequences are DFQATT and SNEGSKA (reference sequence). Here the CDR3 reads CSARDLGQGTSYGYTF. The CDR3 nucleotides are TGCAGTGCTAGAGATCTCGGGCAGGGGACATCCTATGGCTACACCTTC.

This rearrangement joins TRBV7-3 to TRBJ2-1; weak D call: TRBD2 (7 bases). This CDR3 comprises 12 residues. V lost 5 bases and J 8 bases, leaving 10 bases between the germline ends. Germline V lookup: CDR1 SGHTA, CDR2 FQGTGA. In nucleotides, the CDR3 is TGTGCCAGCAGCCCGGGGGGCGATGAGCAGTTCTTC. Its protein product is CASSPGGDEQFF.

This clonotype has a handful of counts. CDR3 amino acids: CASSQVDRGRGYTF. CDR3 DNA: TGTGCCAGCAGCCAAGTTGACAGGGGGCGCGGCTACACCTTC. The J gene is TRBJ1-2, the V gene TRBV14, with 10 bases that match TRBD1. Trimming took 1 base from V and 8 from J; bases not matched to a gene: 4. Germline assignment: CDR1 SGHDN and CDR2 FVKESK. The CDR3 loop spans 14 amino acids.

The V gene is TRBV7-9, the J gene TRBJ2-7; TRBD1 aligns across 7 bases. With V trimmed by 1 base and J by 7 bases, 13 bases remained unmatched. Germline V CDR1 and CDR2: SEHNR, FQNEAQ (reference sequence). The CDR3 is 16 residues long. CDR3 region: CASSLDPPTGSGEQYF. CDR3 DNA sequence: TGTGCCAGCAGCTTAGATCCCCCGACAGGGTCGGGAGAGCAGTACTTC.

Many counts were recorded for this clonotype. This chain joins TRBV6-1 and TRBJ2-7; 13 bases align to TRBD2. The germline gives CDR1 MNHNS, CDR2 SASEGT. The CDR3 extends over 18 amino acids. V trimming: 0 bases; J trimming: 0 bases; junction bases outside the gene matches: 5. CDR3 sequence (DNA): TGTGCCAGCAGTGAAGCGGAGGGACTAGCGGGACCCTCCTACGAGCAGTACTTC. Translating gives CASSEAEGLAGPSYEQYF.

The chain combines TRBV29-1 with TRBJ1-5, with D tentatively TRBD1 (5 bases). The CDR3 is 15 amino acids. Germline V CDR1 and CDR2: SQVTM, ANQGSEA. Trimming took 8 bases from V and 0 from J, leaving 17 bases between them. CDR3 sequence: CSLDSLAYSNQPQHF. The DNA of the CDR3 is TGCAGCTTAGACAGTTTAGCCTATAGCAATCAGCCCCAGCATTTT.

By share, this clonotype counts as medium-sized. The chain has TRBV2 and TRBJ2-6, with D hard to call. CDR1 and CDR2 from the germline V gene are SNHLY and FYNNEI. Trimming stripped 6 bases from V and 2 bases from J, with 2 bases between. This CDR3 spans 12 amino acids. CDR3 region: CASRAGANVLTF. In DNA, the CDR3 is TGTGCCAGCAGGGCTGGGGCCAACGTCCTGACTTTC.

This chain links TRBV5-1 with TRBJ2-5, with a possible D match to TRBD1 (6 bases). The germline V and J ends were trimmed by 0 bases and 2 bases, with 14 bases remaining between them. CDR3 size: 16 residues. The germline CDR1 and CDR2 sequences are SGHRS and YFSETQ. CDR3 protein: CASSLEGWGQQETQYF. CDR3 bases: TGCGCCAGCAGCTTGGAGGGCTGGGGACAACAAGAGACCCAGTACTTC.

This clonotype appeared many times. V is TRBV24-1 and J is TRBJ2-3; 9 nucleotides align to TRBD1. The CDR3 extends over 17 amino acids. The ends lost 6 bases at V and 1 base at J; junction bases unmatched: 10. Looked up from germline, CDR1 is KGHDR and CDR2 is SFDVKD. This CDR3 reads CATSSPSQGAGTDTQYF. CDR3 in DNA: TGTGCCACCAGTTCTCCCTCACAGGGGGCCGGCACAGATACGCAGTATTTT.

The chain is built from TRBV12-3 or TRBV12-4 and TRBJ1-2; possibly TRBD1 for D (5 bases). The CDR3 spans 12 residues. Trimming took off 5 bases at V and 7 bases at J, with 11 bases between the two ends. The CDR3 region has the DNA TGTGCCAGCAGTACAACCAGGGTTGGCTACACCTTC. As protein: CASSTTRVGYTF.

This sequence joins TRBV6-1 and TRBJ2-5; 7 positions agree with TRBD1. The J call is in doubt because the DNA end fits TRBJ2-7 better. The CDR3 extends over 13 amino acids. Germline-derived CDR1 and CDR2 are MNHNS and SASEGT. The CDR3: CASRDRNFNEQYF. The CDR3 coding sequence is TGTGCCAGCAGGGACAGGAACTTCAACGAGCAGTACTTC.

The chain recombines TRBV5-1 with TRBJ2-1; maybe TRBD2 (5 bases). There are 11 residues in the CDR3. Germline assignment: CDR1 SGHRS and CDR2 YFSETQ. Trimming removed 3 bases from V and 9 bases from J, with 7 bases in between. The CDR3 DNA is TGCGCCAGCAGCTCCGCGGGTGAGCAGTTCTTC. Protein product: CASSSAGEQFF.